This T cell receptor (beta chain) is from a study of T cells of healthy individuals. TCRdb recomputed calls from the 5' RACE reads with MiXCR, one row per CDR3 protein. The sample lists tens of thousands of distinct CDR3 sequences, 15% to 20% occurring once. V was clipped by 2 bases and J by 3 bases; unmatched bases: 4. The length of the CDR3 is 15 residues. The V gene's germline CDR1 is SEHNR and CDR2 FQNEAQ (reference sequence). This chain connects TRBV7-9 to TRBJ2-1; 7 bases line up with TRBD2. The sequence was collected from a human donor in good health. DNA of the CDR3: TGTGCCAGCAGCTTAACGGGAGGAGTCTACAATGAGCAGTTCTTC. It yields the protein CASSLTGGVYNEQFF.